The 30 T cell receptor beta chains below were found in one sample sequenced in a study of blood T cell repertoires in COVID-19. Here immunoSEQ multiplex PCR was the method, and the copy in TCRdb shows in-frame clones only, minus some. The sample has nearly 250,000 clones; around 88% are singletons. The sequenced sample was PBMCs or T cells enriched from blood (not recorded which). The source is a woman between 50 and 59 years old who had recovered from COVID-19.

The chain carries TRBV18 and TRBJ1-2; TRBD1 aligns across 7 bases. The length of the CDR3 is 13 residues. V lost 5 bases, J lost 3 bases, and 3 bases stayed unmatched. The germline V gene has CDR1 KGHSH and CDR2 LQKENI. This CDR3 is CASSAGTDYGYTF. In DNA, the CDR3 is TGTGCCAGCTCAGCCGGGACAGACTATGGCTACACCTTC.

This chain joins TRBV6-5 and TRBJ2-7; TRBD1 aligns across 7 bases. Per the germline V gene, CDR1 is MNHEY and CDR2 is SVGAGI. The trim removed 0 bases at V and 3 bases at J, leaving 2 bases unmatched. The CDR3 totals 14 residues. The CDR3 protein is CASSYSGQSYEQYF. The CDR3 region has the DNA TGTGCCAGCAGTTACTCGGGACAGAGCTACGAGCAGTACTTC.

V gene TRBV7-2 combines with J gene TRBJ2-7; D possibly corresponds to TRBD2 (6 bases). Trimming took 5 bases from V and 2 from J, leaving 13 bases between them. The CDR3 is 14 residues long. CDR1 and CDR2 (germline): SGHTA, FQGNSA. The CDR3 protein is CASSDRDFPYEQYF. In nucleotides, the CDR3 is TGTGCCAGCAGCGACCGGGACTTTCCCTACGAGCAGTACTTC.

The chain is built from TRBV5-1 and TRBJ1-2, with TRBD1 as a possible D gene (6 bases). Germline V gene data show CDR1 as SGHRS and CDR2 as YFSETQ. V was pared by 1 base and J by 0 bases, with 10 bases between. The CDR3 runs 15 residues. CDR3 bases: TGCGCCAGCAGCTTGTCACAGGGCCCTAACTATGGCTACACCTTC. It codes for CASSLSQGPNYGYTF. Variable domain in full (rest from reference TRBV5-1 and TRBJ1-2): KAGVTQTPRYLIKTRGQQVTLSCSPISGHRSVSWYQQTPGQGLQFLFEYFSETQRNKGNFPGRFSGRQFSNSRSEMNVSTLELGDSALYLCASSLSQGPNYGYTFGSGTRLTVV.

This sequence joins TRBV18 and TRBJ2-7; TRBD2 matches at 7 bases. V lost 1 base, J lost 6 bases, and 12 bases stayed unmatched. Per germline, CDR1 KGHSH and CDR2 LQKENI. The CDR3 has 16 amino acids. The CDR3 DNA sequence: TGTGCCAGCTCACCACAGGGCCAAGCGGGAAGAGGCGAGCAGTACTTC. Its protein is CASSPQGQAGRGEQYF.

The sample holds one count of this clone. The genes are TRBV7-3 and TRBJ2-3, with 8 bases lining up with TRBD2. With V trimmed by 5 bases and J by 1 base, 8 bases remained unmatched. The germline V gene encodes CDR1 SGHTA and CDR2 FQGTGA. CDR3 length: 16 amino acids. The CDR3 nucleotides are TGTGCCAGCAGCCGTTTAGCGGGATCCGGCACAGATACGCAGTATTTT. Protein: CASSRLAGSGTDTQYF.

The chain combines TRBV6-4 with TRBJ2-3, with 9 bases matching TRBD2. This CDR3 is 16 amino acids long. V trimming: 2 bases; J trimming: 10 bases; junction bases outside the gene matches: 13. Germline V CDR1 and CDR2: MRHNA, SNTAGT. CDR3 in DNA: TGTGCCAGCAGTGACGGCCGCGGGAGGGCCTCAACGGCGCAGTATTTT. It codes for CASSDGRGRASTAQYF.

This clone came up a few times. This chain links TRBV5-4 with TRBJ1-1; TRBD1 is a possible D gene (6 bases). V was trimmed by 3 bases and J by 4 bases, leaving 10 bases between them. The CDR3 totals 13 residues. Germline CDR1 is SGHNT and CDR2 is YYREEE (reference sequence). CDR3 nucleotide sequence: TGTGCCAGCAGCTCTGACAGGAGCACTGAAGCTTTCTTT. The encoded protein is CASSSDRSTEAFF.

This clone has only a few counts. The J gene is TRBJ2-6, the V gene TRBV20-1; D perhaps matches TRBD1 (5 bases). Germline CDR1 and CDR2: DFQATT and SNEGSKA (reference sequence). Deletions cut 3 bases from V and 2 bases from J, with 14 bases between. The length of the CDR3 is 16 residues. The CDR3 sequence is CSASASQGAGANVLTF. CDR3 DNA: TGCAGTGCTAGTGCCAGTCAGGGCGCTGGGGCCAACGTCCTGACTTTC.

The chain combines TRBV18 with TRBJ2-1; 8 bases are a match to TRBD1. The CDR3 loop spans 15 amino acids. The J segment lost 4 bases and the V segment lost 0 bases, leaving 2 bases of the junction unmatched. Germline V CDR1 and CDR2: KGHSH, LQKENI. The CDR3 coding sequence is TGTGCCAGCTCACCACCGGGACAGGTTTACAATGAGCAGTTCTTC. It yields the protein CASSPPGQVYNEQFF.

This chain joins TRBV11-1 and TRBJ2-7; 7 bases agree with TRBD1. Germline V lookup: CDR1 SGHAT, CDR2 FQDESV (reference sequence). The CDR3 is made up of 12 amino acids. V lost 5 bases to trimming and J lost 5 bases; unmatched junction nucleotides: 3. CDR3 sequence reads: CASSRDRDEQYF. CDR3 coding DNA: TGTGCCAGCAGCCGCGACAGGGACGAGCAGTACTTC.

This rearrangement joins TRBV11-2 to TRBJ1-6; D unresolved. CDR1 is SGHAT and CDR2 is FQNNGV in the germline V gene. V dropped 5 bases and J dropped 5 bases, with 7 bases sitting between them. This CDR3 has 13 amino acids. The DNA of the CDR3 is TGTGCCAGCAGCCCACACCATAATTCACCCCTCCACTTT. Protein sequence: CASSPHHNSPLHF.

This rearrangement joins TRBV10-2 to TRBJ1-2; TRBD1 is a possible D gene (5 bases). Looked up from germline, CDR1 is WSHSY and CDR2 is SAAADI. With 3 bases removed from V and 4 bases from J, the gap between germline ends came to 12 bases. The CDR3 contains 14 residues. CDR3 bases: TGCGCCAGCAGTGACCGGGGACTGATCTATGGCTACACCTTC. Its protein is CASSDRGLIYGYTF.

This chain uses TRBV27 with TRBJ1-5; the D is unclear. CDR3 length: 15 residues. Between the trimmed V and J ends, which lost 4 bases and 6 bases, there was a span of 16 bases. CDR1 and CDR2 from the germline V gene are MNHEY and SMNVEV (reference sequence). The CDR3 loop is CASSSAAGKLQPQHF. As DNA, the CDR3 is TGTGCCAGCAGTTCGGCGGCGGGGAAACTTCAGCCCCAGCATTTT.

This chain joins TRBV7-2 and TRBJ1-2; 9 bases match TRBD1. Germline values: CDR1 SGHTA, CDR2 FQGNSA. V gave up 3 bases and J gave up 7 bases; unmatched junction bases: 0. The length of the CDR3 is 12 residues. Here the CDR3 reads CASSLTGGGYTF. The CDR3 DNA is TGTGCCAGCAGCTTGACAGGGGGTGGCTACACCTTC. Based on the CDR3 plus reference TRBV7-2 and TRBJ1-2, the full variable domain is GAGVSQSPSNKVTEKGKDVELRCDPISGHTALYWYRQSLGQGLEFLIYFQGNSAPDKSGLPSDRFSAERTGGSVSTLTIQRTQQEDSAVYLCASSLTGGGYTFGSGTRLTVV.

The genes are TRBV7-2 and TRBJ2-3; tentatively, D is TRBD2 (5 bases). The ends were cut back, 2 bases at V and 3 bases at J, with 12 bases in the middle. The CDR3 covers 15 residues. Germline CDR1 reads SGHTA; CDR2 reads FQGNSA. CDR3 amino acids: CASSLTGVRTDTQYF. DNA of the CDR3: TGTGCCAGCAGCTTAACCGGGGTGCGGACAGATACGCAGTATTTT.

CDR3 sequence reads: CSASGRGAYNEQFF. In nucleotides, the CDR3 is TGCAGTGCTAGTGGCAGGGGCGCCTACAATGAGCAGTTCTTC. The chain couples TRBV20-1 to TRBJ2-1; D is perhaps TRBD1 (6 bases). CDR3 length: 14 amino acids. Germline loops: CDR1 DFQATT, CDR2 SNEGSKA (reference sequence). V was cut by 3 bases and J by 2 bases, with 11 bases left in between.

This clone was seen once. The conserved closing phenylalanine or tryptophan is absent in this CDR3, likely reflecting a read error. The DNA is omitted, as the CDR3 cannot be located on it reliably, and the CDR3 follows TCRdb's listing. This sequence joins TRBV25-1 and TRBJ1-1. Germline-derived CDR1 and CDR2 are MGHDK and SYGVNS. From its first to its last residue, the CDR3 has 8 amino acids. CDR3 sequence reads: CANSEGSE.

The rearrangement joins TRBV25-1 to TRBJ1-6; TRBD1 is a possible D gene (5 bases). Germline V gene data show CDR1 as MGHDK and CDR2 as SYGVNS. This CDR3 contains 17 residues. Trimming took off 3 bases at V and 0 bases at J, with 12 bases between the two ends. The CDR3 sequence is CASSEGGLISYNSPLHF. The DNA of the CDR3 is TGTGCCAGCAGTGAGGGGGGTCTAATCTCCTATAATTCACCCCTCCACTTT. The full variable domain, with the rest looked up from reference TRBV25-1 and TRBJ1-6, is EADIYQTPRYLVIGTGKKITLECSQTMGHDKMYWYQQDPGMELHLIHYSYGVNSTEKGDLSSESTVSRIRTEHFPLTLESARPSHTSQYLCASSEGGLISYNSPLHFGNGTRLTVT.

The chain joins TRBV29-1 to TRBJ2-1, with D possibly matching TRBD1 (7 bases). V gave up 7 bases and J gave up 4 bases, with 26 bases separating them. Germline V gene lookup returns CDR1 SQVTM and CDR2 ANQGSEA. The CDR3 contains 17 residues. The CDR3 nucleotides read TGCAGCGGGGAACGACAGGGAGGTACTGCCGAGTACAATGAGCAGTTCTTC. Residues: CSGERQGGTAEYNEQFF.

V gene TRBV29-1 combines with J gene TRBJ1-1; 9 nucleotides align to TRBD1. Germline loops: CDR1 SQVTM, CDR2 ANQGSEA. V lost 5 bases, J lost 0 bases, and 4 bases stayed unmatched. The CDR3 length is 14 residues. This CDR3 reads CSVRWDRVNTEAFF. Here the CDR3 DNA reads TGCAGCGTTAGGTGGGACAGGGTGAACACTGAAGCTTTCTTT.

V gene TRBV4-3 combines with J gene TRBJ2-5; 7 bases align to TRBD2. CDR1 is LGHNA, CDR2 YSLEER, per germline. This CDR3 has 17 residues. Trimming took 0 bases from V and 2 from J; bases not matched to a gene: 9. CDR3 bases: TGCGCCAGCAGCCAAGATGGCCCTCACGGGGGGCAAGAGACCCAGTACTTC. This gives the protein CASSQDGPHGGQETQYF.

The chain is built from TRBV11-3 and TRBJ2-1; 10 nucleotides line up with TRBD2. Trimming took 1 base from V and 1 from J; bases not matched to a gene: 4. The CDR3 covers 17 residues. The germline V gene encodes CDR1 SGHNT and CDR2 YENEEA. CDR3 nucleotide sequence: TGTGCCAGCAGCTTAGGGGAGCGGGAGGGATCCTACAATGAGCAGTTCTTC. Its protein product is CASSLGEREGSYNEQFF.

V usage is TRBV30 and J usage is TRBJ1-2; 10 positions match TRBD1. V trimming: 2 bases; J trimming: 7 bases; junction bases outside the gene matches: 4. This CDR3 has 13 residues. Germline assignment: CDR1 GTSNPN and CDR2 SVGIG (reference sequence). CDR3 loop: CAWSTGQGTGYTF. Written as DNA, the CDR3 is TGTGCCTGGAGTACGGGACAGGGGACTGGCTACACCTTC.

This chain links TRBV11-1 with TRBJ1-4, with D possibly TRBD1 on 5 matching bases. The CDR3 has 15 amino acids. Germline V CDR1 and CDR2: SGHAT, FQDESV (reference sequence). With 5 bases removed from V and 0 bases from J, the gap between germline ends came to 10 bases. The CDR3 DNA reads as TGTGCCAGCAGCGTACAGGCGGCAACTAATGAAAAACTGTTTTTT. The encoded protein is CASSVQAATNEKLFF.

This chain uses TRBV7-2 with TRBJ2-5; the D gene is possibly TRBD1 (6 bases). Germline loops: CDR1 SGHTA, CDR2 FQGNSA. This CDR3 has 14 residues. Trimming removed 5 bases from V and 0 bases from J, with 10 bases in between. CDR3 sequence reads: CASSGQLYQETQYF. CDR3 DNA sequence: TGTGCCAGCAGCGGACAGCTGTACCAAGAGACCCAGTACTTC.

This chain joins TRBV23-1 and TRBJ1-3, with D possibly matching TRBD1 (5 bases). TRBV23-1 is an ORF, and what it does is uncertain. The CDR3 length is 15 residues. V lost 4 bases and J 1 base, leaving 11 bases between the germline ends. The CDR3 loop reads CASSPTGGSGNTIYF. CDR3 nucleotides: TGCGCCAGCAGTCCCACTGGGGGGTCTGGAAACACCATATATTTT.

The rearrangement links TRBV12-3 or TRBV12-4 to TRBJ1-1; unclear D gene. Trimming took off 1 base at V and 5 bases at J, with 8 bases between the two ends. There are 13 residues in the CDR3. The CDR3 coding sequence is TGTGCCAGCAGTTTAGACGTGAGGACTGAAGCTTTCTTT. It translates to CASSLDVRTEAFF.

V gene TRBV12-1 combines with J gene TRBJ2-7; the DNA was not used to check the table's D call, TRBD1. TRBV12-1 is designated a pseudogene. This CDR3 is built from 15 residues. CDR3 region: CASSYGTDTSYEQYF. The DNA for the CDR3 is TGTGCCAGCAGCTACGGGACAGACACTTCCTACGAGCAGTACTTC.

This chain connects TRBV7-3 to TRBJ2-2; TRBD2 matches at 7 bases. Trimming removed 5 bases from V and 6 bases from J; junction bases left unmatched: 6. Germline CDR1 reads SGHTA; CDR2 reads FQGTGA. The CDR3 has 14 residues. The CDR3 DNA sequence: TGTGCCAGCAGCCCCACTGGGAGGGCCGGGGAGCTGTTTTTT. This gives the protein CASSPTGRAGELFF.